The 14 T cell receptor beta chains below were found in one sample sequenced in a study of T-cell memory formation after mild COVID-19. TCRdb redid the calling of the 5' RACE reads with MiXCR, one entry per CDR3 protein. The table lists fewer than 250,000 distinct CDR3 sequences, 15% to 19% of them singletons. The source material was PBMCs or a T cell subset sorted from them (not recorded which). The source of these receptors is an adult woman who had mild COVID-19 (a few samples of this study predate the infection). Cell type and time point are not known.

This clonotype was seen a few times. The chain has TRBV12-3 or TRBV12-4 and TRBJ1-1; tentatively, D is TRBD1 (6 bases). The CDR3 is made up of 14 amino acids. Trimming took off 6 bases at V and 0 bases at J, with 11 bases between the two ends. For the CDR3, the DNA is TGTGCCAGCAGCCCGACAGGATTGAACACTGAAGCTTTCTTT. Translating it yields CASSPTGLNTEAFF.

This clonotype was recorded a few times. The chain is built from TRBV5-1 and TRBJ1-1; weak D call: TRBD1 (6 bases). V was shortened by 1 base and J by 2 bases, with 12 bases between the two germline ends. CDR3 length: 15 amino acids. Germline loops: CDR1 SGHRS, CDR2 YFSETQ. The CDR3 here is CASSLITTGNTEAFF. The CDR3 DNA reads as TGCGCCAGCAGCTTGATCACGACAGGAAACACTGAAGCTTTCTTT.

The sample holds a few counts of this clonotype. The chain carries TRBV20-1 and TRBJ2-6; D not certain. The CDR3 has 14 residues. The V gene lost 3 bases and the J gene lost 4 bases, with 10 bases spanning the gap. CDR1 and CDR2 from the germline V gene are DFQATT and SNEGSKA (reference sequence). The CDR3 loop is CSASLGRGANVLTF. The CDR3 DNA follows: TGCAGTGCTAGCTTGGGTAGGGGGGCCAACGTCCTGACTTTC.

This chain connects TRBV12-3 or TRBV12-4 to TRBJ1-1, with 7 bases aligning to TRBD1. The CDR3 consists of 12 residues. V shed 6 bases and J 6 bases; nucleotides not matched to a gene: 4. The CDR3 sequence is CASSRGQAEAFF. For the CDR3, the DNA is TGTGCCAGCAGCCGCGGACAGGCTGAAGCTTTCTTT.

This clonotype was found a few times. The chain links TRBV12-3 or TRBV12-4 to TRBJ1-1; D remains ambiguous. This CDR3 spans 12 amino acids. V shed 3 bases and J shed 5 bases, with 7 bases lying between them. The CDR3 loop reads CASSFKGTEAFF. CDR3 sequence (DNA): TGTGCCAGCAGTTTTAAAGGGACTGAAGCTTTCTTT.

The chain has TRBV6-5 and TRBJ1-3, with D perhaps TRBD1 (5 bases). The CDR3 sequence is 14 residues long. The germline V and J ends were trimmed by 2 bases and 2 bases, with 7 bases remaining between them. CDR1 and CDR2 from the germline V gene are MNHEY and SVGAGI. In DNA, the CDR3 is TGTGCCAGCAGTTACGGGGGAACTGGAAACACCATATATTTT. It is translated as CASSYGGTGNTIYF.

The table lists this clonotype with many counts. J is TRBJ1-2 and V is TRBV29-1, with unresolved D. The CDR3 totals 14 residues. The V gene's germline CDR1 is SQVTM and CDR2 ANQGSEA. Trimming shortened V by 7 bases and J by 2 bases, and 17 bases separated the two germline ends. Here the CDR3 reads CSAFTDRRNYGYTF. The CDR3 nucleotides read TGCAGCGCCTTTACGGACCGGCGCAACTATGGCTACACCTTC.

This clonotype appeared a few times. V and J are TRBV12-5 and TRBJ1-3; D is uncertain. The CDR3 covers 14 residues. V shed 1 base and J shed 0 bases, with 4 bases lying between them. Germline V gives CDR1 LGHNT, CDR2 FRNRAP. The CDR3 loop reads CASGLDSSGNTIYF. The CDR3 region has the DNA TGTGCTAGTGGTTTGGACAGCTCTGGAAACACCATATATTTT.

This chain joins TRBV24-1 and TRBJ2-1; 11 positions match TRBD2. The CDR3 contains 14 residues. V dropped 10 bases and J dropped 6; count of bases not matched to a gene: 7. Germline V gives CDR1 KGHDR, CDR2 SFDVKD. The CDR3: CATQGLAAINEQFF. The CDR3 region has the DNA TGTGCCACGCAGGGACTAGCGGCTATCAATGAGCAGTTCTTC.

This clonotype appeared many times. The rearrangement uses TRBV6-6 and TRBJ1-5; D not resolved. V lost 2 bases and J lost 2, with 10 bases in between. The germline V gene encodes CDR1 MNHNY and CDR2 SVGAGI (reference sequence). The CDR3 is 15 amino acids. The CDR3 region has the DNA TGTGCCAGCAGTTACGACGATAAAGGCAATCAGCCCCAGCATTTT. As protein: CASSYDDKGNQPQHF.

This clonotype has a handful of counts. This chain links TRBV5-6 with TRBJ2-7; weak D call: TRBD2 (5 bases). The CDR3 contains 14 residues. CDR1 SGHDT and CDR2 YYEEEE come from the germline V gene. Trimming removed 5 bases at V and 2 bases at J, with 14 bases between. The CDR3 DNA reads TGTGCCAGCAGGATGTCCGGGGATACCTACGAGCAGTACTTC. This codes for CASRMSGDTYEQYF.

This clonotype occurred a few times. CDR3 coding DNA: TGCGCCAGCAGCTTGGATAGCCGGCAGGAGACCTACGAGCAGTACTTC. It specifies CASSLDSRQETYEQYF. The rearrangement joins TRBV5-1 to TRBJ2-7; D uncertain. Deletions cut 0 bases from V and 2 bases from J, with 15 bases between. The CDR3 is 16 residues long. From germline, CDR1 is SGHRS and CDR2 YFSETQ.

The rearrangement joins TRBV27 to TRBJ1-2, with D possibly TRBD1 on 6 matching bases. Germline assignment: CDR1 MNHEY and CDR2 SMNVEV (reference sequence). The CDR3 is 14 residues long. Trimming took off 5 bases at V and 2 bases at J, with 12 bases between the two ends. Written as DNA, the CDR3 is TGTGCCAGCAGTCCCTGGACAGCAAACTATGGCTACACCTTC. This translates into CASSPWTANYGYTF.

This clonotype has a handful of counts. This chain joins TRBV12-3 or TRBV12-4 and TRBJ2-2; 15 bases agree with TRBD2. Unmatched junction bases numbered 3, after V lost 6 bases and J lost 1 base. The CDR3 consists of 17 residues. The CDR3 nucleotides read TGTGCCAGCAGGGGACTAGCGGGAGGCATGAACACCGGGGAGCTGTTTTTT. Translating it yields CASRGLAGGMNTGELFF.